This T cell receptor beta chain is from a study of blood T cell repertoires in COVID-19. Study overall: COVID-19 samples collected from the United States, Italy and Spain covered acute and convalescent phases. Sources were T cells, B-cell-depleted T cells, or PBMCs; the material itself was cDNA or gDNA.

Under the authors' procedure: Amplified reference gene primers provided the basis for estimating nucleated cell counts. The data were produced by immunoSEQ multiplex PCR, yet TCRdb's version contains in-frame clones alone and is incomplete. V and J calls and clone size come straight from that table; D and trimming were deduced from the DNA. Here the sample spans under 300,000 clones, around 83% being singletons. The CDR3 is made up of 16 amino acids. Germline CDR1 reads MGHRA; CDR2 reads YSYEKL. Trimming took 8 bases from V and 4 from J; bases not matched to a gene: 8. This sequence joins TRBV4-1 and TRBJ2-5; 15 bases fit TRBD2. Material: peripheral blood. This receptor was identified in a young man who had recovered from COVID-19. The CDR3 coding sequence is TGCGCCAGCGCTCCGGGACTAGCGGGGGGTAGAGAGACCCAGTACTTC. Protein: CASAPGLAGGRETQYF.